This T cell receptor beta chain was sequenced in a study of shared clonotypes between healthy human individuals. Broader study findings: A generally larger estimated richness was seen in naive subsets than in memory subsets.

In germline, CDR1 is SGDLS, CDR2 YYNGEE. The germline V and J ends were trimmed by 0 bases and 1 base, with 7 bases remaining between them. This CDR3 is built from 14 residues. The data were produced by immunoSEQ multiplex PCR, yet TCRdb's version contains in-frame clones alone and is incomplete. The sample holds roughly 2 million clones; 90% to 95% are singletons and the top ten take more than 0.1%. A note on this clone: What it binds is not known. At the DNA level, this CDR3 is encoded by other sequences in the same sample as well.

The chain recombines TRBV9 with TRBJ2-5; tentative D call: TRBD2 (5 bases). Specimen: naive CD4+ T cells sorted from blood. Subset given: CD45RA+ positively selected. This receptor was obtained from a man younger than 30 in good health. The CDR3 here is CASSVVGGQETQYF. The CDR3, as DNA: TGTGCCAGCAGCGTAGTCGGAGGCCAAGAGACCCAGTACTTC.